One and the same sample provided the 10 T cell receptor beta chains below, sequenced in a study of vaccination and CD4 T cells after COVID-19. With the Oncomine TCR Beta short-read assay, DNA from cultured CD4+ T cells was sequenced. TCRdb independently ran MiXCR on the PCR reads; one entry per CDR3 protein. This sample carries around 27,000 distinct CDR3 sequences, roughly 38% of them seen once, and the ten largest clones take about 3.3%. Time point: late sampling 161 to 241 days after vaccination in a few convalescent patients. Sample treatment: approximately nine-day PBMC culture with coronavirus spike peptide pools or control peptides (ViraFEST assay). What these receptors recognize is not known. The sample here was CD4+ T cells from blood, cultured in vitro, taken about 7 months after SARS-CoV-2 vaccination. The receptors originated from a human donor who had recovered from COVID-19.

The chain uses TRBV30 and TRBJ2-5, with D possibly matching TRBD1 (8 bases). The length of the CDR3 is 15 residues. The ends were cut back, 2 bases at V and 2 bases at J, with 15 bases in the middle. Per the germline V gene, CDR1 is GTSNPN and CDR2 is SVGIG (reference sequence). CDR3 in amino acids: CAWSTGQGGQETQYF. CDR3 in DNA: TGTGCCTGGAGTACCGGACAGGGAGGGCAAGAGACCCAGTACTTC.

The chain uses TRBV24-1 and TRBJ2-1; D might be TRBD1 or TRBD2, each matching 5 bases. CDR3 length equals 15 residues. Germline V CDR1 and CDR2: KGHDR, SFDVKD. V lost 5 bases and J 0 bases, leaving 10 bases between the germline ends. CDR3 loop: CATSAGPSSYNEQFF. CDR3 DNA sequence: TGTGCCACCAGTGCGGGACCAAGCTCCTACAATGAGCAGTTCTTC.

This chain connects TRBV20-1 to TRBJ1-2; TRBD1 might be the D (5 bases). CDR3 size: 17 residues. From germline, CDR1 is DFQATT and CDR2 SNEGSKA (reference sequence). The V end was cut by 6 bases, the J end by 5 bases, with 28 bases between. CDR3 DNA: TGCAGTGCCGCGTCCCTCGGGCAGGGAAGTCTGGGGTATGGCTACACCTTC. Translated, it gives CSAASLGQGSLGYGYTF.

The rearrangement uses TRBV6-2 or TRBV6-3 and TRBJ2-1, with 10 nucleotides matching TRBD2. The CDR3 has 16 residues. Trimming removed 6 bases from V and 4 bases from J; junction bases left unmatched: 9. Germline CDR1 and CDR2: MNHEY and SVGEGT. The CDR3 DNA sequence: TGTGCCAGCAGGCCAGCGGGAGGGGCCACTTACAATGAGCAGTTCTTC. Its translation: CASRPAGGATYNEQFF.

This chain uses TRBV7-8 with TRBJ2-1, with D tentatively TRBD2 (6 bases). CDR1 SGHVS and CDR2 FQNEAQ come from the germline V gene. The CDR3 contains 16 residues. Trimming stripped 5 bases from V and 2 bases from J, with 16 bases between. CDR3 loop: CASSPSDPGAYNEQFF. DNA for the CDR3: TGTGCCAGCAGCCCTAGCGACCCAGGCGCCTACAATGAGCAGTTCTTC. The full variable domain, in which reference TRBV7-8 and TRBJ2-1 provide the parts outside the CDR3, is GAGVSQSPRYKVAKRGQDVALRCDPISGHVSLFWYQQALGQGPEFLTYFQNEAQLDKSGLPSDRFFAERPEGSVSTLKIQRTQQEDSAVYLCASSPSDPGAYNEQFFGPGTRLTVL.

This clonotype was recorded a few times. The chain recombines TRBV24-1 with TRBJ2-3; D is uncertain. The ends were cut back, 3 bases at V and 4 bases at J, with 10 bases in the middle. Germline V lookup: CDR1 KGHDR, CDR2 SFDVKD. The CDR3 has 14 residues. This CDR3 reads CATSDRWLADTQYF. The CDR3 nucleotides are TGTGCCACCAGTGATCGATGGCTTGCAGATACGCAGTATTTT.

This clonotype came up a few times. This chain's CDR3 is CATSRWVAGGSTDTQYF. The CDR3 region has the DNA TGTGCCACCAGCAGATGGGTAGCGGGAGGGTCCACAGATACGCAGTATTTT. J is TRBJ2-3 and V is TRBV15, with TRBD2 matching 11 bases. V lost 2 bases and J lost 2; bases outside the gene matches: 6. Germline loops: CDR1 LNHNV, CDR2 YYDKDF (reference sequence). The CDR3 loop spans 17 amino acids.

Written as DNA, the CDR3 is TGTGCCAGCAGCACCAGGACTAGCGGGACCTACGAGCAGTACTTC. It codes for CASSTRTSGTYEQYF. The chain combines TRBV7-9 with TRBJ2-7; 12 bases map to TRBD2. From germline, CDR1 is SEHNR and CDR2 FQNEAQ (reference sequence). The V gene end was trimmed by 5 bases and the J gene end by 2 bases; junction bases not matched to a gene: 4. This CDR3 comprises 15 residues. The complete variable domain, with remaining parts taken from reference TRBV7-9 and TRBJ2-7, reads DTGVSQNPRHKITKRGQNVTFRCDPISEHNRLYWYRQTLGQGPEFLTYFQNEAQLEKSRLLSDRFSAERPKGSFSTLEIQRTEQGDSAMYLCASSTRTSGTYEQYFGPGTRLTVT.

The rearrangement joins TRBV6-4 to TRBJ2-5; no clear D. The CDR3 covers 17 residues. The germline CDR1 and CDR2 sequences are MRHNA and SNTAGT. V was cut by 2 bases and J by 3 bases, with 19 bases left in between. CDR3 sequence reads: CASSDKGRSLAEETQYF. In nucleotides, the CDR3 is TGTGCCAGCAGTGACAAGGGTAGGAGTTTAGCCGAAGAGACCCAGTACTTC.

The chain has TRBV20-1 and TRBJ1-2; 7 nucleotides match TRBD1. The germline V gene has CDR1 DFQATT and CDR2 SNEGSKA (reference sequence). This CDR3 region has 13 residues. Trimming at V came to 4 bases and at J to 6 bases, leaving 8 bases not matched to a gene. The CDR3 DNA sequence: TGCAGTGCTACCCCCCGCAGGGGGGATGGCTACACCTTC. Protein sequence: CSATPRRGDGYTF.